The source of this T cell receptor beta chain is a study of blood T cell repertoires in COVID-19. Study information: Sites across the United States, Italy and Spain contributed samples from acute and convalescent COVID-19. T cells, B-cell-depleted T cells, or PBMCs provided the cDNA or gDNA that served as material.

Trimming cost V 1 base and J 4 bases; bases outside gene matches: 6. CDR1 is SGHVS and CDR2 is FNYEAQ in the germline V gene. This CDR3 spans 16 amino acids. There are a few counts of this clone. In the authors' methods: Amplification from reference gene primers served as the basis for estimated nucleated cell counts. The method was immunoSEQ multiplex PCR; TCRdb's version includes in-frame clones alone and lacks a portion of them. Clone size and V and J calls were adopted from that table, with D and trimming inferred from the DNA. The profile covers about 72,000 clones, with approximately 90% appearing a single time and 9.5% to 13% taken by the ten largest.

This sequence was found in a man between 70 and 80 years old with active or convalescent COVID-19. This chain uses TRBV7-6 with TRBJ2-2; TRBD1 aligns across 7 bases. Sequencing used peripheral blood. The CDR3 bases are TGTGCCAGCAGCTTAGTTGCCAGGGGGACCACCGGGGAGCTGTTTTTT. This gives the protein CASSLVARGTTGELFF.